This record looks at one T cell receptor beta chain sequence and its context. This entry belongs to a study of T cells in Graves' hyperthyroidism and ophthalmopathy. This CDR3 has 15 amino acids. The V segment lost 5 bases and the J segment 5 bases; nucleotides outside the gene matches: 6. CDR1 and CDR2 (germline): ENHRY, SYGVKD. The investigators amplified TCR beta CDR3 regions from RNA transcripts. TCR CDR3 regions were first amplified by RT-PCR with HTBI primers. Via MiXCR, TCRdb re-called the multiplex PCR reads, giving one row per CDR3 protein. The table shows under 400,000 distinct CDR3 sequences, with around 25% occurring only once. Exclusion of a patient resulted from uncontrolled infection, other autoimmune disease, pregnancy or lactation.

The sequence derives from a man aged 50 to 60 with Graves' hyperthyroidism. The material sequenced was blood. This rearrangement joins TRBV10-3 to TRBJ2-1; 10 nucleotides match TRBD2. The CDR3 sequence: CAISFTSGTHNEQFF. Written as DNA, the CDR3 is TGTGCCATCAGTTTTACTAGCGGGACCCACAATGAGCAGTTCTTC.